The sequence of this T cell receptor (beta chain) was determined in a study of control samples from healthy donors and cancer patients. This CDR3 comprises 17 residues. After removal of 0 bases from V and 4 bases from J, the junction contained 7 bases not matched to a gene. Germline CDR1 reads SGHRS; CDR2 reads YFSETQ. Some clones are missing from TCRdb's copy, which holds only in-frame ones; the method was immunoSEQ multiplex PCR. The data show some 120,000 clones, more than 80% seen once. Source material: PBMCs. The rearrangement uses TRBV5-1 and TRBJ2-2, with 9 bases aligning to TRBD2. The clonotype originates from a woman between 45 and 65 years old with colorectal cancer. The CDR3 loop reads CASSLVAGGPGTGELFF. CDR3 bases: TGCGCCAGCAGCTTGGTTGCGGGAGGGCCGGGCACCGGGGAGCTGTTTTTT.